This TCR beta chain was sequenced for a study of blood T cell repertoires in COVID-19. Study information: The United States, Italy and Spain were the sources of the acute and convalescent COVID-19 samples.

Assay: immunoSEQ multiplex PCR; the TCRdb copy retains only in-frame clones and omits some. The table shows 200,000 to 250,000 clones, with just over 85% occurring only once. Germline CDR1 SGHTS, CDR2 YDEGEE. V gave up 3 bases and J gave up 4 bases; unmatched junction bases: 6. The CDR3 length is 14 residues. Material: peripheral blood. V usage is TRBV5-8 and J usage is TRBJ1-2; 7 bases align to TRBD1. The source is a man younger than 35 with active or convalescent COVID-19. Here the CDR3 reads CASSSLDRAYGYTF. CDR3 nucleotide sequence: TGTGCCAGCAGCTCTCTAGACAGGGCCTATGGCTACACCTTC.